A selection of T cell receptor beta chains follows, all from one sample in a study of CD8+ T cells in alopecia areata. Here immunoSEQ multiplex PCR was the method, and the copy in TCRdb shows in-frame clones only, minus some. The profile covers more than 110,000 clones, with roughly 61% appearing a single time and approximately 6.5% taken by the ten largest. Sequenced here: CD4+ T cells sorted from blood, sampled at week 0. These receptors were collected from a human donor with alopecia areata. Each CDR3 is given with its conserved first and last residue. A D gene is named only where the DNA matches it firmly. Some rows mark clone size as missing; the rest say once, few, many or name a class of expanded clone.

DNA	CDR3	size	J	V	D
TGTGCCAGCAGCTTTCCCAGCGGGGGGGGAGGTACGCAGTATTTT	CASSFPSGGGGTQYF	-	TRBJ2-3	TRBV11-2	TRBD2
TGTGCCAGCAGTGATCGAGTTAGTCAAATAAATGAGCAGTTCTTC	CASSDRVSQINEQFF	once	TRBJ2-1	TRBV2	-
TGTGCCAGCAGCTTGGCGAATCGGGAGCAGTACTTC	CASSLANREQYF	few	TRBJ2-7	TRBV5-4	-
TGTGCCAGCGGGACTTCTCCGTTCTACGAGCAGTACTTC	CASGTSPFYEQYF	-	TRBJ2-7	TRBV6-1	-
TGTGCCAGCAGCTCCTCTTGGCGGGGGGGCCGAGAGACCCAGTACTTC	CASSSSWRGGRETQYF	-	TRBJ2-5	TRBV7-2	TRBD2
TGTGCCAGCAGTGACAAGATCACAGATACGCAGTATTTT	CASSDKITDTQYF	-	TRBJ2-3	TRBV2	-
TGTGCCAGCAGCCCGATAGGCGGGGGTCGTAGCACAGATACGCAGTATTTT	CASSPIGGGRSTDTQYF	-	TRBJ2-3	TRBV7-9	TRBD2
TGTGCCAGCAAGGACCCAGGATCGTACTTC	CASKDPGSYF	few	TRBJ2-7	TRBV2	-
TGCGCCAGCAGTCCAAACAGGGGATCCGAGACCCAGTACTTC	CASSPNRGSETQYF	few	TRBJ2-5	TRBV5-1	TRBD1
TGTGCCAGCAGATTCGGACTTGCGAAAGAGACCCAGTACTTC	CASRFGLAKETQYF	few	TRBJ2-5	TRBV2	-
TGTGCCACCAGCAGAGATCGGGCAGGCGAGCAGTACTTC	CATSRDRAGEQYF	-	TRBJ2-7	TRBV15	-
TGTGCCAGCAGACAGGGGGTCGCCTACTATGGCTACACCTTC	CASRQGVAYYGYTF	-	TRBJ1-2	TRBV27	TRBD1
TGTGCCTGGAGTCTGAACACCGGGGAGCTGTTTTTT	CAWSLNTGELFF	-	TRBJ2-2	TRBV30	-
TGTGCCAGCAGCCGGACAGGGTTCCAAGAGACCCAGTACTTC	CASSRTGFQETQYF	-	TRBJ2-5	TRBV4-2	TRBD1
TGTGCCAGCAGCCCCAGGGACGGCCTCCGGGAGACCCAGTACTTC	CASSPRDGLRETQYF	-	TRBJ2-5	TRBV7-3	-
TGTGCCTGGAACAGGGCCGTAGCGGGGGCCTCGAATACGCAGTATTTT	CAWNRAVAGASNTQYF	-	TRBJ2-3	TRBV30	TRBD2
TGTGCCTCTAGGGTGACAGGGAGCTCCTATAATTCACCCCTCCACTTT	CASRVTGSSYNSPLHF	-	TRBJ1-6	TRBV30	TRBD1
TGTGCCATCAGTGCGGGAACTGGGGTAAACATTCAGTACTTC	CAISAGTGVNIQYF	-	TRBJ2-4	TRBV10-3	-
TGTGCCAGCAGGGTGACAGGGGGCGAGACCCAGTACTTC	CASRVTGGETQYF	-	TRBJ2-5	TRBV2	TRBD1
TGTGCCAGCAGCAAGGGACAGGGTCGGTACTACGAGCAGTACTTC	CASSKGQGRYYEQYF	-	TRBJ2-7	TRBV9	TRBD1